Shown below are 22 T cell receptor beta chains from a single sample sequenced in a study of blood T cell repertoires in COVID-19. Produced via immunoSEQ multiplex PCR; TCRdb's table is partial and in-frame only. The sample gives roughly 400,000 clones, roughly nine tenths of which show up once; around 1.1% is in the top ten. The sample consisted of PBMCs or T cells enriched from blood (not recorded which). The origin of the receptors is a man aged 25 to 40 who had recovered from COVID-19.

This clone showed up just a few times. J is TRBJ1-1 and V is TRBV10-2; D is unresolved. Trimming left V 3 bases short and J 1 base short, with 9 bases between. Germline V lookup: CDR1 WSHSY, CDR2 SAAADI. The CDR3 has 14 residues. The DNA of the CDR3 is TGCGCCAGCAGTGAAACTATCGAGAACACTGAAGCTTTCTTT. It yields the protein CASSETIENTEAFF.

The CDR3 loop is CASSLVGDTEQYF. The CDR3 nucleotides read TGTGCCAGCAGCTTAGTAGGTGACACCGAGCAGTACTTC. The chain employs TRBV7-9 and TRBJ2-7; D gene ambiguous. In germline, CDR1 is SEHNR, CDR2 FQNEAQ (reference sequence). V was shortened by 1 base and J by 6 bases, with 10 bases between the two germline ends. CDR3 length equals 13 residues.

This clone was counted a single time. V gene TRBV28 combines with J gene TRBJ2-7; possibly TRBD1 for D (6 bases). Germline V gene sequence: CDR1 MDHEN, CDR2 SYDVKM. V shed 6 bases and J shed 3 bases, with 9 bases lying between them. The CDR3 is made up of 12 amino acids. The CDR3 nucleotides are TGTGCCAGCAGGAGAGGGGGCTACGAGCAGTACTTC. This gives the protein CASRRGGYEQYF. Based on the CDR3 plus reference TRBV28 and TRBJ2-7, the full variable domain is DVKVTQSSRYLVKRTGEKVFLECVQDMDHENMFWYRQDPGLGLRLIYFSYDVKMKEKGDIPEGYSVSREKKERFSLILESASTNQTSMYLCASRRGGYEQYFGPGTRLTVT.

The genes are TRBV30 and TRBJ2-7; 8 bases line up with TRBD2. Germline V gene sequence: CDR1 GTSNPN, CDR2 SVGIG (reference sequence). V shed 2 bases, J shed 9 bases, and the junction held 12 bases outside the gene matches. The CDR3 is made up of 14 amino acids. In DNA form, the CDR3 reads TGTGCCTGGAGTTCGGGACTAGAAGGTACGGCGCAGTACTTC. It codes for CAWSSGLEGTAQYF.

The chain combines TRBV7-9 with TRBJ2-7; D perhaps matches TRBD2 (6 bases). The germline CDR1 and CDR2 sequences are SEHNR and FQNEAQ (reference sequence). CDR3 length: 17 amino acids. V was shortened by 3 bases and J by 2 bases, with 20 bases between the two germline ends. CDR3 sequence (DNA): TGTGCCAGCAGCTTCTTAAGGGACCGCGGGAATACCTACGAGCAGTACTTC. Protein: CASSFLRDRGNTYEQYF.

The V gene is TRBV9, the J gene TRBJ1-2; TRBD1 aligns across 9 bases. The CDR3 is 13 amino acids. Germline loops: CDR1 SGDLS, CDR2 YYNGEE. The V segment lost 4 bases and the J segment 6 bases; nucleotides outside the gene matches: 4. The CDR3 reads CASSPGQGDGYTF. For the CDR3, the DNA is TGTGCCAGCAGCCCGGGACAGGGCGATGGCTACACCTTC. The full variable domain, its missing parts supplied by reference TRBV9 and TRBJ1-2, is DSGVTQTPKHLITATGQRVTLRCSPRSGDLSVYWYQQSLDQGLQFLIQYYNGEERAKGNILERFSAQQFPDLHSELNLSSLELGDSALYFCASSPGQGDGYTFGSGTRLTVV.

The V gene is TRBV12-3 or TRBV12-4, the J gene TRBJ2-7, with D perhaps matching TRBD1 (5 bases). V was shortened by 6 bases and J by 2 bases, with 11 bases between the two germline ends. CDR3 length: 13 residues. The CDR3 region is CASSQQETYEQYF. DNA for the CDR3: TGTGCCAGCAGCCAACAGGAGACCTACGAGCAGTACTTC.

The chain links TRBV2 to TRBJ2-2; maybe TRBD2 (6 bases). V lost 7 bases, J lost 5 bases, and 14 bases lay in between. The germline V gene encodes CDR1 SNHLY and CDR2 FYNNEI. CDR3 length: 14 residues. As DNA, the CDR3 is TGTGCCAGCAAACGGGAGTCCACTACCGGGGAGCTGTTTTTT. Translation gives CASKRESTTGELFF.

Written as DNA, the CDR3 is TGTGCCATCAGTGACTCCCGTTGGACTAGCTCGGTTCGGAATGAGCAGTTCTTC. It codes for CAISDSRWTSSVRNEQFF. This chain links TRBV10-3 with TRBJ2-1, with TRBD2 matching over 8 bases. CDR1 and CDR2 from the germline V gene are ENHRY and SYGVKD. The CDR3 totals 18 residues. V trimming: 3 bases; J trimming: 7 bases; junction bases outside the gene matches: 17.

This clone has a handful of counts. The chain recombines TRBV4-2 with TRBJ1-2, with D tentatively TRBD1 (6 bases). Trimming took off 1 base at V and 5 bases at J, with 17 bases between the two ends. CDR1 is LGHNA and CDR2 is YNFKEQ in the germline V gene. The length of the CDR3 is 16 residues. In DNA form, the CDR3 reads TGTGCCAGCAGCCAAGGCCTCGGGCCAGGGGAGTATGGCTACACCTTC. Amino acids: CASSQGLGPGEYGYTF.

The gene calls are TRBV5-4 and TRBJ1-2; D call uncertain. CDR3 length equals 14 residues. Germline V gene lookup returns CDR1 SGHNT and CDR2 YYREEE (reference sequence). The V end lost 0 bases, the J end lost 4 bases, and 10 bases lay between the germline ends. The CDR3 spells CASSLDSTVYGYTF. CDR3 in DNA: TGTGCCAGCAGCTTGGATTCAACAGTCTATGGCTACACCTTC.

The chain links TRBV28 to TRBJ2-6; D is perhaps TRBD1 (5 bases). The CDR3 is 10 amino acids. The germline CDR1 and CDR2 sequences are MDHEN and SYDVKM. V gave up 8 bases and J gave up 11 bases, with 7 bases separating them. CDR3 amino acids: CASGRDVLTF. The CDR3 region has the DNA TGTGCCAGCGGCAGGGACGTCCTGACTTTC.

The chain combines TRBV27 with TRBJ1-5; the match to TRBD1 covers 10 bases. J lost 6 bases, V lost 6 bases, and 11 bases had no gene match. The CDR3 consists of 16 residues. Germline-derived CDR1 and CDR2 are MNHEY and SMNVEV (reference sequence). The CDR3 loop reads CASSSAGQGYRQPQHF. CDR3 bases: TGTGCCAGCAGCTCCGCGGGACAGGGGTACCGTCAGCCCCAGCATTTT.

This chain uses TRBV28 with TRBJ1-5, with 11 positions matching TRBD1. Germline loops: CDR1 MDHEN, CDR2 SYDVKM. V was clipped by 6 bases and J by 1 base; unmatched bases: 11. This CDR3 spans 18 amino acids. The CDR3 region has the DNA TGTGCCAGCAGCGGACAGGGGGCGATTGCGGTCAGCAATCAGCCCCAGCATTTT. Translating gives CASSGQGAIAVSNQPQHF. The full variable domain, rest sourced from reference TRBV28 and TRBJ1-5, is DVKVTQSSRYLVKRTGEKVFLECVQDMDHENMFWYRQDPGLGLRLIYFSYDVKMKEKGDIPEGYSVSREKKERFSLILESASTNQTSMYLCASSGQGAIAVSNQPQHFGDGTRLSIL.

This rearrangement joins TRBV19 to TRBJ1-1, with TRBD1 matching 10 bases. V was pared by 3 bases and J by 3 bases, with 4 bases of the junction left unmatched. The CDR3 length is 15 residues. The germline gives CDR1 LNHDA, CDR2 SQIVND (reference sequence). In DNA, the CDR3 is TGTGCCAGTAGTATCCGACAGGGGGCTCACACTGAAGCTTTCTTT. Protein: CASSIRQGAHTEAFF. The entire variable domain, with the rest obtained from reference TRBV19 and TRBJ1-1, is as follows: DGGITQSPKYLFRKEGQNVTLSCEQNLNHDAMYWYRQDPGQGLRLIYYSQIVNDFQKGDIAEGYSVSREKKESFPLTVTSAQKNPTAFYLCASSIRQGAHTEAFFGQGTRLTVV.

This rearrangement joins TRBV11-2 to TRBJ1-4; 11 nucleotides match TRBD1. This CDR3 region has 16 residues. Germline V gives CDR1 SGHAT, CDR2 FQNNGV. J lost 5 bases, V lost 3 bases, and 5 bases had no gene match. CDR3 region: CASSLGTGGQNEKLFF. The CDR3 DNA reads TGTGCCAGCAGCTTGGGGACAGGGGGACAAAATGAAAAACTGTTTTTT.

The rearrangement joins TRBV7-9 to TRBJ2-3; 8 nucleotides line up with TRBD2. The CDR3 contains 15 residues. J lost 0 bases, V lost 3 bases, and 2 bases had no gene match. Germline loops: CDR1 SEHNR, CDR2 FQNEAQ (reference sequence). CDR3: CASSFASGSTDTQYF. The CDR3 DNA reads as TGTGCCAGCAGCTTCGCTAGCGGGAGCACAGATACGCAGTATTTT. The variable domain in full, completed from reference TRBV7-9 and TRBJ2-3, reads DTGVSQNPRHKITKRGQNVTFRCDPISEHNRLYWYRQTLGQGPEFLTYFQNEAQLEKSRLLSDRFSAERPKGSFSTLEIQRTEQGDSAMYLCASSFASGSTDTQYFGPGTRLTVL.

The chain combines TRBV19 with TRBJ1-4, with D uncertain. The CDR3 contains 14 residues. Trimming shortened V by 2 bases and J by 7 bases, and 11 bases separated the two germline ends. Germline-derived CDR1 and CDR2 are LNHDA and SQIVND (reference sequence). The CDR3 reads CASSIRAGLEKLFF. The CDR3 nucleotides read TGTGCCAGTAGTATAAGGGCAGGACTTGAAAAACTGTTTTTT.

The rearrangement links TRBV15 to TRBJ1-5; D may be TRBD1 (6 bases). The germline gives CDR1 LNHNV, CDR2 YYDKDF (reference sequence). The CDR3 loop spans 13 amino acids. Trimming removed 6 bases at V and 11 bases at J, with 17 bases between. CDR3 protein: CATSSQGTWTQHF. The DNA for the CDR3 is TGTGCCACCAGTTCGCAGGGGACCTGGACCCAGCATTTT.

The gene calls are TRBV30 and TRBJ1-5, with 10 nucleotides matching TRBD1. Looked up from germline, CDR1 is GTSNPN and CDR2 is SVGIG (reference sequence). V lost 5 bases and J lost 5; bases outside the gene matches: 9. CDR3 size: 15 residues. CDR3 DNA: TGTGCCTGGGGTTTCCGGGACAGGGGACATCAGCCCCAGCATTTT. It specifies CAWGFRDRGHQPQHF.

This sequence joins TRBV18 and TRBJ2-3, with 12 positions matching TRBD2. Unmatched junction bases numbered 5, after V lost 4 bases and J lost 3 bases. The CDR3 loop spans 16 amino acids. Germline V gene sequence: CDR1 KGHSH, CDR2 LQKENI. The chain's CDR3 is CASSHWTSGDTDTQYF. CDR3 bases: TGTGCCAGCTCACACTGGACTAGCGGGGATACAGATACGCAGTATTTT.

The gene calls are TRBV3-1 (or the pseudogene TRBV3-2) and TRBJ2-2, with 8 positions matching TRBD2. J lost 6 bases, V lost 4 bases, and 7 bases had no gene match. The length of the CDR3 is 15 residues. Per the germline V gene, CDR1 is LGHDT and CDR2 is YNNKEL (reference sequence). CDR3 DNA: TGTGCCAGCAGCCCCATCAGCGGGAGCTCCGGGGAGCTGTTTTTT. Translation: CASSPISGSSGELFF.